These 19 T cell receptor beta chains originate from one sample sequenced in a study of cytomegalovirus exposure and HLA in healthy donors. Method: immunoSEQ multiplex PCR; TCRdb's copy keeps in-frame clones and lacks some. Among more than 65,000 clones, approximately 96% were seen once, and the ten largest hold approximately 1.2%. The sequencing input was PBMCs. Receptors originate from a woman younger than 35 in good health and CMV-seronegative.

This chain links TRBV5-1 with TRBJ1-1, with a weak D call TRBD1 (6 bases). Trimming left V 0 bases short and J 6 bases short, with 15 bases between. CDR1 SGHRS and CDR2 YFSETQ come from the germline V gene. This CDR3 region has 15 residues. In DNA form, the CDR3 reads TGCGCCAGCAGCTTGGCCGGGGGGCAAGGGGCTGAAGCTTTCTTT. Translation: CASSLAGGQGAEAFF.

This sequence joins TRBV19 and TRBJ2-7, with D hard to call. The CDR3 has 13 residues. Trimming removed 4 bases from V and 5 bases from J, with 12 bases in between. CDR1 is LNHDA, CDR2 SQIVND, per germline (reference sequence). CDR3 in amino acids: CASSKPSTDEQYF. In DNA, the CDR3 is TGTGCCAGTAGTAAACCTTCTACCGACGAGCAGTACTTC.

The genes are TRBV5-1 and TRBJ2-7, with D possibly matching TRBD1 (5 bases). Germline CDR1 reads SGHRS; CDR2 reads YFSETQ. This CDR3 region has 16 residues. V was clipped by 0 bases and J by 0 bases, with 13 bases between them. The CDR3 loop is CASSLGGTTDSYEQYF. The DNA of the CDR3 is TGCGCCAGCAGCTTGGGGGGCACGACGGACTCCTACGAGCAGTACTTC.

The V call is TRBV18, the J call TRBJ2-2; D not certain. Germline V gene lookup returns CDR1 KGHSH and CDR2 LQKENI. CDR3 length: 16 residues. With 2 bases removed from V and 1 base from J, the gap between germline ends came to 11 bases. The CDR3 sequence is CASSPFTRKNTGELFF. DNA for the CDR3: TGTGCCAGCTCACCATTTACAAGAAAGAACACCGGGGAGCTGTTTTTT.

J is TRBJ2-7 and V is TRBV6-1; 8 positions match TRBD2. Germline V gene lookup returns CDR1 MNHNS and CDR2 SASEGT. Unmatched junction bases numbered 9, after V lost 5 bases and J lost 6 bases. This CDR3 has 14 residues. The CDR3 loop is CASSSSGSDREQYF. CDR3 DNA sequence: TGTGCCAGCAGTTCTAGCGGGTCGGACCGCGAGCAGTACTTC.

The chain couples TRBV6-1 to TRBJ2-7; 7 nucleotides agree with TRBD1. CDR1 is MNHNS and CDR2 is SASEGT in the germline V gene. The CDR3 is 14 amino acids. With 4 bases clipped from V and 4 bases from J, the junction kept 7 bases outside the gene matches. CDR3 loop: CASSVGTDPYEQYF. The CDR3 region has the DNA TGTGCCAGCAGTGTCGGGACAGACCCTTACGAGCAGTACTTC.

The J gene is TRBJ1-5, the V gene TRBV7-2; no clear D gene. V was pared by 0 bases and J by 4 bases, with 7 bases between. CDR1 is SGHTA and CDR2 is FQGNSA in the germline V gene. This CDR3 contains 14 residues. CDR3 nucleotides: TGTGCCAGCAGCTTAGCCCCGAGTAATCAGCCCCAGCATTTT. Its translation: CASSLAPSNQPQHF.

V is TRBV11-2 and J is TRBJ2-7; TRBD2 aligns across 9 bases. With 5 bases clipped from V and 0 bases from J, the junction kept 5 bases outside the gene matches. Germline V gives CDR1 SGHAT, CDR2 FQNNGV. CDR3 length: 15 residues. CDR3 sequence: CASSGFSGSSYEQYF. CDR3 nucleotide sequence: TGTGCCAGCAGCGGTTTTAGCGGGAGCTCCTACGAGCAGTACTTC.

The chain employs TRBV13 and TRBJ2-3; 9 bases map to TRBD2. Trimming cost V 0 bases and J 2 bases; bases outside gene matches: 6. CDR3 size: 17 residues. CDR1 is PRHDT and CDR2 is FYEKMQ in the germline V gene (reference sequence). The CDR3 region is CASSLGPLAGTTDTQYF. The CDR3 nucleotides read TGTGCCAGCAGCTTAGGCCCCCTAGCGGGAACCACAGATACGCAGTATTTT.

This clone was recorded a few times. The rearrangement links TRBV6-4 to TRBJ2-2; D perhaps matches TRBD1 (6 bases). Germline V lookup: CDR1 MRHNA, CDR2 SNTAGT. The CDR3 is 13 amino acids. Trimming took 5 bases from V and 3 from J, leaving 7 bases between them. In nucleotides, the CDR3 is TGTGCCAGCAGTACAGGGTACACCGGGGAGCTGTTTTTT. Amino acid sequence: CASSTGYTGELFF.

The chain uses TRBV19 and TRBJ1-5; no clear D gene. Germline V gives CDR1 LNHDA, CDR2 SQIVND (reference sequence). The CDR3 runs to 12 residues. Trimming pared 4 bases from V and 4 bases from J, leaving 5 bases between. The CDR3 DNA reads TGTGCCAGTAGTACCACTAATCAGCCCCAGCATTTT. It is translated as CASSTTNQPQHF.

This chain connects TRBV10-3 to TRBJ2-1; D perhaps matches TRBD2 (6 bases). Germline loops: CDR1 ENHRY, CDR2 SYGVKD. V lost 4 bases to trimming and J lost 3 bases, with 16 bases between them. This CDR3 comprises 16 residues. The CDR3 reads CAISALRDRNYNEQFF. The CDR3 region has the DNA TGTGCCATCAGTGCCCTGCGGGACCGGAACTACAATGAGCAGTTCTTC.

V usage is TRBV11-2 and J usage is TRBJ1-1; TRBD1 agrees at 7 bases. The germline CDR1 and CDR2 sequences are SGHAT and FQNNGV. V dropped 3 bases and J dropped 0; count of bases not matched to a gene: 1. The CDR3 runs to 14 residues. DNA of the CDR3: TGTGCCAGCAGCTTGGGACAGATGAACACTGAAGCTTTCTTT. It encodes CASSLGQMNTEAFF.

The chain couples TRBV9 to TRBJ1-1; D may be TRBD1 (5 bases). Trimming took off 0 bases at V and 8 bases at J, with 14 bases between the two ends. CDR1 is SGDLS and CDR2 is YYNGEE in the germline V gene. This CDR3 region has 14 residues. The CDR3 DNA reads TGTGCCAGCAGCGTAGTGCAAGACAGAACCGAAGCTTTCTTT. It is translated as CASSVVQDRTEAFF.

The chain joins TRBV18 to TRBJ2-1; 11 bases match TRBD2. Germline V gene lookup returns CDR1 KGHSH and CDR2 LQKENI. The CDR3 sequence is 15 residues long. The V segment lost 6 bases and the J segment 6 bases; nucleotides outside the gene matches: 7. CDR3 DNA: TGTGCCAGCTCCCCCATGGGGACTAGCGGCAATGAGCAGTTCTTC. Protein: CASSPMGTSGNEQFF.

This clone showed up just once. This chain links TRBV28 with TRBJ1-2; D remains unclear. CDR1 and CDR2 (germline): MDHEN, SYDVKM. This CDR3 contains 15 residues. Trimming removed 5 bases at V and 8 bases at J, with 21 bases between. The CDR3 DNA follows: TGTGCCAGCAGTCCCCAAGGCAGATACCTCGGGGGCTACACCTTC. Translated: CASSPQGRYLGGYTF.

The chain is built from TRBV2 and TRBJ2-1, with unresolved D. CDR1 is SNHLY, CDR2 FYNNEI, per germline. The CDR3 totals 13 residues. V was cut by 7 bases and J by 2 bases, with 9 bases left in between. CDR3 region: CASTPLPYNEQFF. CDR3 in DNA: TGTGCCAGCACTCCACTACCCTACAATGAGCAGTTCTTC.

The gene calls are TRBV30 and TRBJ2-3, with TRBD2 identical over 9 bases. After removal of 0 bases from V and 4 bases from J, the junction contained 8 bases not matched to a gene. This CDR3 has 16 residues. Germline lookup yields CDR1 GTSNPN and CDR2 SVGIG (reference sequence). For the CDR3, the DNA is TGTGCCTGGAGTGTAGGGGCGGGAGGGGTTGCAGATACGCAGTATTTT. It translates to CAWSVGAGGVADTQYF.

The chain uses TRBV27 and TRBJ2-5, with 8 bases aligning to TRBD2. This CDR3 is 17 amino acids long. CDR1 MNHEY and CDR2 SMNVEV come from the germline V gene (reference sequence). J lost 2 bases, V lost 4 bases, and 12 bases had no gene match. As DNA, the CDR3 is TGTGCCAGCAGTTCCCCCCGGGTAGCGGGATTACAAGAGACCCAGTACTTC. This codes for CASSSPRVAGLQETQYF.